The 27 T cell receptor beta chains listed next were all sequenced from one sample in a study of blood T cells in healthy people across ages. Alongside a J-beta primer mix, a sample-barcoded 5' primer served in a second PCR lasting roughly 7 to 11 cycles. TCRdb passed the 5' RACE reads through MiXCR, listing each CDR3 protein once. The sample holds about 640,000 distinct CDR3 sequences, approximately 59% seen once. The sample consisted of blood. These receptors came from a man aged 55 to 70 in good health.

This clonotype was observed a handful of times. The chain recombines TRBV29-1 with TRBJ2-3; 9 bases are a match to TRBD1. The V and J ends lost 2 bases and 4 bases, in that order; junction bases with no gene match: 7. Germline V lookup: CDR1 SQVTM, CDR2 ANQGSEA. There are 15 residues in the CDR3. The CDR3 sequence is CSVERTGDPPDTQYF. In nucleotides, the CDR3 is TGCAGCGTTGAAAGGACAGGGGATCCCCCAGATACGCAGTATTTT.

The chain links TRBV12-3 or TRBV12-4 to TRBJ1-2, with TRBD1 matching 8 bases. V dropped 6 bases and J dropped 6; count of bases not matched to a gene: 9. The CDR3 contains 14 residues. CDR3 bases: TGTGCCAGCAGAGACGGACAGGGAATGGATGGCTACACCTTC. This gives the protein CASRDGQGMDGYTF.

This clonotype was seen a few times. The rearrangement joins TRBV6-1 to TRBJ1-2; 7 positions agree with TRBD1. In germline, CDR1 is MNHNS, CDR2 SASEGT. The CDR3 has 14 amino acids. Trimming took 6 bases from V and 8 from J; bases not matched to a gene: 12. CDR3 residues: CASRGGQKFNGYTF. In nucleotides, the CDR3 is TGTGCCAGCAGGGGGGGACAGAAGTTTAACGGCTACACCTTC.

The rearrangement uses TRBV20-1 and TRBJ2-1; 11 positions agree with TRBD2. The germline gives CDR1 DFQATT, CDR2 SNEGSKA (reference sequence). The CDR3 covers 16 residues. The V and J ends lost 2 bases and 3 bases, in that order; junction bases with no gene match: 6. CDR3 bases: TGCAGTGCTAGACCCTTCGGGACTAGCGGCTACAATGAGCAGTTCTTC. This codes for CSARPFGTSGYNEQFF.

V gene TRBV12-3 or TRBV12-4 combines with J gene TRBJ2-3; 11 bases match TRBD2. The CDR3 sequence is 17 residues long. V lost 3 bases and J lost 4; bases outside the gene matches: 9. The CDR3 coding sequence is TGTGCCAGCAGTTTCGCTCCGAGTAGCGGGGGGGCAGATACGCAGTATTTT. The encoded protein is CASSFAPSSGGADTQYF.

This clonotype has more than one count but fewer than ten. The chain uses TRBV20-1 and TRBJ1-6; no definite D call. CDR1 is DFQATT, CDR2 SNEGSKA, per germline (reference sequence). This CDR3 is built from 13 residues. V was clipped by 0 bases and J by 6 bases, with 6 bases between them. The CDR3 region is CSARDLLNSPLHF. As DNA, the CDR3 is TGCAGTGCTAGAGATCTCCTTAATTCACCCCTCCACTTT.

Here the CDR3 reads CASCGTADHGGYTF. For the CDR3, the DNA is TGTGCCAGTTGCGGGACGGCAGATCATGGTGGCTACACCTTC. The chain couples TRBV6-5 to TRBJ1-2; D perhaps matches TRBD1 (5 bases). CDR1 is MNHEY, CDR2 SVGAGI, per germline. V shed 9 bases and J shed 7 bases, with 21 bases lying between them. The length of the CDR3 is 14 residues.

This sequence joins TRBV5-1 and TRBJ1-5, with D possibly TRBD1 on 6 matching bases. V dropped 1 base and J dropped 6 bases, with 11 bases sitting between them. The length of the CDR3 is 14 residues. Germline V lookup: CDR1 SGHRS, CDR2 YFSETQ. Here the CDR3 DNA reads TGCGCCAGCAGCTTGTGGGGGGCCGGTCAGCCCCAGCATTTT. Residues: CASSLWGAGQPQHF.

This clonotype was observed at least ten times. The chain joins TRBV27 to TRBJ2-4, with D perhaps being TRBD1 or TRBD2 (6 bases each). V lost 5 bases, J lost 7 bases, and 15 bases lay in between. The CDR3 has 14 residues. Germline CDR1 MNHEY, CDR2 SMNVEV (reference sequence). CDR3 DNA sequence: TGTGCCAGCAGTAGTTGGGGGGCCGGGAACATTCAGTACTTC. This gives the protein CASSSWGAGNIQYF.

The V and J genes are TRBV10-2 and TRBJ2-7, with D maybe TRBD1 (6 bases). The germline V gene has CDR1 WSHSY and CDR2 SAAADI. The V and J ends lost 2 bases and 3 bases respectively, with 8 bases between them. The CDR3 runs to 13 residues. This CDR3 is CASSEADSYEQYF. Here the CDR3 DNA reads TGCGCCAGCAGTGAGGCGGACAGCTACGAGCAGTACTTC.

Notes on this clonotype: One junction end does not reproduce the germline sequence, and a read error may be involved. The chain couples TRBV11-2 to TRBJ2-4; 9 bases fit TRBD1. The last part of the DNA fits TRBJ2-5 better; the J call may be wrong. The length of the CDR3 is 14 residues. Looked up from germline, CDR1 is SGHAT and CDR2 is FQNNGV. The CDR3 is CVSSLGQGSETQYF. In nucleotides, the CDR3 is TGTGTCAGCAGCTTGGGACAGGGCTCAGAGACCCAGTACTTC.

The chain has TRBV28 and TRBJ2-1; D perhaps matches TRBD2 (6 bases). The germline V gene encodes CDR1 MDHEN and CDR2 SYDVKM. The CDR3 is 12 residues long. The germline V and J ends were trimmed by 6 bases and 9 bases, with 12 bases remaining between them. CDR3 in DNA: TGTGCCAGCAGCTCGACTAGGGTTGAGCAGTTCTTC. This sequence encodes CASSSTRVEQFF.

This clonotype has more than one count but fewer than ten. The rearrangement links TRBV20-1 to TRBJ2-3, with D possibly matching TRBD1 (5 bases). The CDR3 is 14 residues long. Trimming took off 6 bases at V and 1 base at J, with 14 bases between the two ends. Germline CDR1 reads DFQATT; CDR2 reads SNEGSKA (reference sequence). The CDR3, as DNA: TGCAGTGCCCCCGCAGACAGTGGCACAGATACGCAGTATTTT. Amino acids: CSAPADSGTDTQYF.

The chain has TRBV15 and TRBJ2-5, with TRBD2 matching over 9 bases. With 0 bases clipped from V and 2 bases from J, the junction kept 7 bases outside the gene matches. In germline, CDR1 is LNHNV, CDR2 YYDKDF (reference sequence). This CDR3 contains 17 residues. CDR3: CATSRDTSGGFQETQYF. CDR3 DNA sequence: TGTGCCACCAGCAGAGATACAAGCGGGGGGTTTCAAGAGACCCAGTACTTC.

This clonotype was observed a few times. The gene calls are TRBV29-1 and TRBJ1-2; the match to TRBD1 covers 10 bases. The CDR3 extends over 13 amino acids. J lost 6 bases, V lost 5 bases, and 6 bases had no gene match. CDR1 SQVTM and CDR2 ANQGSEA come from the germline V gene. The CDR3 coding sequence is TGCAGCGTTCCAGACAGGGGGCACGATGGCTACACCTTC. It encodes CSVPDRGHDGYTF.

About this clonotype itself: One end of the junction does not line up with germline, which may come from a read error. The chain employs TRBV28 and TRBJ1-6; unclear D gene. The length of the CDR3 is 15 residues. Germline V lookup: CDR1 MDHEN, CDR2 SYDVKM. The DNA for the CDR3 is TGTGCCGGCAGTTTATCGGCCCCGGCGGTGGCACCCCTCCACTTT. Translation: CAGSLSAPAVAPLHF.

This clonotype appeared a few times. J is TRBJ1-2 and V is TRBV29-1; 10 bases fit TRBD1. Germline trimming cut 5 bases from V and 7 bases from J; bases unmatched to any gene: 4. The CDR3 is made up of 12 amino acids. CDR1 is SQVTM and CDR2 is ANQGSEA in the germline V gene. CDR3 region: CSVLGQGGGYTF. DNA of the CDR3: TGCAGCGTTCTTGGACAGGGGGGTGGCTACACCTTC.

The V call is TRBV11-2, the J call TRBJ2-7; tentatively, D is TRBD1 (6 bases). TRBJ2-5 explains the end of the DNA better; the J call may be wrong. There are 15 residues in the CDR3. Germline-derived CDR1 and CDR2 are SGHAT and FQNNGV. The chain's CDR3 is CASSLAGAIQETQYF. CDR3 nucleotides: TGTGCCAGCAGCTTAGCAGGGGCAATCCAAGAGACCCAGTACTTC.

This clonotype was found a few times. CDR3 coding DNA: TGTGCCAGCAGCTTACGACAGTACGAGCAGTACTTC. Translation: CASSLRQYEQYF. The V gene is TRBV7-8, the J gene TRBJ2-7; tentative D call: TRBD1 (5 bases). Per germline, CDR1 SGHVS and CDR2 FQNEAQ. With 2 bases removed from V and 4 bases from J, the gap between germline ends came to 6 bases. This CDR3 contains 12 residues.

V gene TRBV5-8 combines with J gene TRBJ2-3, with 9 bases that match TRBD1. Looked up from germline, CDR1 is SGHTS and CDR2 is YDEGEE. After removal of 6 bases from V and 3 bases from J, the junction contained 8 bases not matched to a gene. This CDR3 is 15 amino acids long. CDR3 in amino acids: CASTKGDRVTDTQYF. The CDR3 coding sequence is TGTGCCAGCACAAAAGGGGACAGGGTGACAGATACGCAGTATTTT.

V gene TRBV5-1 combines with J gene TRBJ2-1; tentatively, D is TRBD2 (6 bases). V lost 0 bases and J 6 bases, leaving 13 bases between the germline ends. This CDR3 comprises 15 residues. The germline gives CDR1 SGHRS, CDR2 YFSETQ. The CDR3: CASSLGLVWGNEQFF. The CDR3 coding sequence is TGCGCCAGCAGCTTGGGACTAGTATGGGGCAATGAGCAGTTCTTC.

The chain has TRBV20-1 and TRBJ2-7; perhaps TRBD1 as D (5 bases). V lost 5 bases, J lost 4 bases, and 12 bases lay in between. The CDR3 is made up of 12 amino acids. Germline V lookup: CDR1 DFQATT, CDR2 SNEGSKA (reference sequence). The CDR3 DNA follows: TGCAGTGCTTGGTACAGGTTGTACGAGCAGTACTTC. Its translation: CSAWYRLYEQYF.

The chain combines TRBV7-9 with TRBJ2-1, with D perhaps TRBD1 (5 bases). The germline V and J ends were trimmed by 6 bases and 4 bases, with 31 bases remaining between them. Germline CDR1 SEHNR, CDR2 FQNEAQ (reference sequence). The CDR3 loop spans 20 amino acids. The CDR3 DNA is TGTGCCAGCAGGGAGCCCCCCAGGGTCGATTGGTCGGCCGAATACAATGAGCAGTTCTTC. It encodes CASREPPRVDWSAEYNEQFF.

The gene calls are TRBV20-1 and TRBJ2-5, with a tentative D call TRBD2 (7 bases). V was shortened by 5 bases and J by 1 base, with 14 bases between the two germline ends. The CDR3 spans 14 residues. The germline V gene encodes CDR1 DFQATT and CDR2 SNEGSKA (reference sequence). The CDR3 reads CSAGGADIQETQYF. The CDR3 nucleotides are TGCAGTGCTGGGGGGGCAGACATCCAAGAGACCCAGTACTTC.

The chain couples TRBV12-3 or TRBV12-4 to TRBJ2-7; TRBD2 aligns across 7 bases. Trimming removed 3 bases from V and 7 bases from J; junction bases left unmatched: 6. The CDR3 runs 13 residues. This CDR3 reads CASSLFGGGEQYF. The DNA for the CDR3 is TGTGCCAGCAGTTTGTTTGGCGGGGGAGAGCAGTACTTC.

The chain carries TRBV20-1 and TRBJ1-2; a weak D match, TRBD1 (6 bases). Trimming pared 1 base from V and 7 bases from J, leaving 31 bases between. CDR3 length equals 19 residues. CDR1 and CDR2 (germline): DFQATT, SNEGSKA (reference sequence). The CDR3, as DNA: TGCAGTGCTAGAGCTGGGGGGAGTCGGGGGCGCGATTGGGGAGCTGGCTACACCTTC. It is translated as CSARAGGSRGRDWGAGYTF.

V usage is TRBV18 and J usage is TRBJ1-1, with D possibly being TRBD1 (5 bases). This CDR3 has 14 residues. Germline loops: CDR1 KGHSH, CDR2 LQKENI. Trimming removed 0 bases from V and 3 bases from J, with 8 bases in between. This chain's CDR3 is CASSPPGGYTEAFF. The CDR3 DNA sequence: TGTGCCAGCTCACCACCCGGGGGATACACTGAAGCTTTCTTT. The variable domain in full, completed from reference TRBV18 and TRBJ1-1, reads NAGVMQNPRHLVRRRGQEARLRCSPMKGHSHVYWYRQLPEEGLKFMVYLQKENIIDESGMPKERFSAEFPKEGPSILRIQQVVRGDSAAYFCASSPPGGYTEAFFGQGTRLTVV.